This passage covers 20 T cell receptor beta chains from one sample sequenced in a study of early T cells in non-severe SARS-CoV-2 infection. Via MiXCR, TCRdb re-called the 5' RACE reads, giving one row per CDR3 protein. The table records tens of thousands of distinct CDR3 sequences, less than 15% of them present only once. The specimen was whole blood. The receptors shown here come from an adult who was a healthcare worker with PCR-confirmed SARS-CoV-2 infection or an uninfected control (not recorded which).

This clonotype appeared many times. The rearrangement joins TRBV11-2 to TRBJ2-3; D is possibly TRBD1 (5 bases). The CDR3 extends over 14 amino acids. The V end lost 5 bases, the J end lost 6 bases, and 15 bases lay between the germline ends. Germline lookup yields CDR1 SGHAT and CDR2 FQNNGV. The CDR3 protein is CASSPLRGPDTQYF. In DNA form, the CDR3 reads TGTGCCAGCAGCCCACTAAGGGGCCCCGATACGCAGTATTTT.

The CDR3 DNA reads TGTGCCAGCAGCTGGACAGCAACTAATGAAAAACTGTTTTTT. This codes for CASSWTATNEKLFF. The V and J genes are TRBV11-2 and TRBJ1-4, with a weak D call TRBD1 (6 bases). The V gene's germline CDR1 is SGHAT and CDR2 FQNNGV. The CDR3 spans 14 residues. V shed 4 bases and J shed 0 bases, with 6 bases lying between them.

This clonotype has ten or more counts. This chain connects TRBV7-8 to TRBJ1-1; D might be TRBD1 (5 bases). V lost 5 bases and J 7 bases, leaving 14 bases between the germline ends. Germline lookup yields CDR1 SGHVS and CDR2 FQNEAQ. This CDR3 has 13 residues. The CDR3 is CASSPSPGLEAFF. As DNA, the CDR3 is TGTGCCAGCAGCCCTTCCCCGGGACTTGAAGCTTTCTTT.

V usage is TRBV6-5 and J usage is TRBJ2-7, with 7 nucleotides matching TRBD1. Germline values: CDR1 MNHEY, CDR2 SVGAGI. With V trimmed by 7 bases and J by 1 base, 7 bases remained unmatched. The CDR3 totals 14 residues. The CDR3 DNA reads TGTGCCAGCACCGCGGACAGGAGATCCTACGAGCAGTACTTC. It specifies CASTADRRSYEQYF.

The rearrangement uses TRBV3-1 and TRBJ2-1; D gene unclear. Trimming took 1 base from V and 14 from J, leaving 12 bases between them. The CDR3 runs to 12 residues. Per germline, CDR1 LGHDT and CDR2 YNNKEL (reference sequence). CDR3 sequence reads: CASSQGGTGEFF. The CDR3 DNA reads TGTGCCAGCAGCCAAGGAGGCACTGGGGAGTTCTTC.

The chain links TRBV24-1 to TRBJ2-1; possibly TRBD1 or TRBD2 for D (5 bases each). Germline loops: CDR1 KGHDR, CDR2 SFDVKD. Deletions cut 2 bases from V and 3 bases from J, with 19 bases between. This CDR3 is built from 18 residues. CDR3 coding DNA: TGTGCCACCAGTGATTGGAGTTTGTCGAGGGGCATCTACAATGAGCAGTTCTTC. Its protein product is CATSDWSLSRGIYNEQFF.

The rearrangement joins TRBV10-2 to TRBJ1-1; D call uncertain. Trimming stripped 3 bases from V and 4 bases from J, with 9 bases between. CDR3 length: 13 amino acids. CDR1 is WSHSY and CDR2 is SAAADI in the germline V gene. CDR3 in amino acids: CASSERVPTEAFF. The DNA for the CDR3 is TGCGCCAGCAGTGAACGGGTTCCCACTGAAGCTTTCTTT.

The J gene is TRBJ2-5, the V gene TRBV30, with D hard to call. The V gene lost 3 bases and the J gene lost 5 bases, with 7 bases spanning the gap. Germline V gene sequence: CDR1 GTSNPN, CDR2 SVGIG (reference sequence). The CDR3 is 11 residues long. For the CDR3, the DNA is TGTGCCTGGAGCGCGCCGGAGACCCAGTACTTC. It encodes CAWSAPETQYF.

This clonotype appeared a few times. This chain connects TRBV11-2 to TRBJ2-3; 12 nucleotides line up with TRBD2. From germline, CDR1 is SGHAT and CDR2 FQNNGV. After removal of 1 base from V and 2 bases from J, the junction contained 7 bases not matched to a gene. The CDR3 length is 18 residues. The CDR3 spells CASSLVLAGGPITDTQYF. For the CDR3, the DNA is TGTGCCAGCAGCTTAGTACTAGCGGGGGGCCCGATCACAGATACGCAGTATTTT.

The V call is TRBV24-1, the J call TRBJ2-1, with D unresolved. Trimming stripped 0 bases from V and 7 bases from J, with 3 bases between. Germline CDR1 KGHDR, CDR2 SFDVKD. The CDR3 is 12 amino acids. CDR3 bases: TGTGCCACCAGTGATTTGGGGAATGAGCAGTTCTTC. This translates into CATSDLGNEQFF.

The sample holds a few counts of this clonotype. The chain combines TRBV10-3 with TRBJ1-1; D not certain. Germline CDR1 ENHRY, CDR2 SYGVKD. The V and J ends lost 4 bases and 1 base respectively, with 13 bases between them. This CDR3 comprises 15 residues. CDR3 sequence reads: CAISVTRVGNTEAFF. CDR3 in DNA: TGTGCCATCAGTGTGACGAGAGTTGGGAACACTGAAGCTTTCTTT.

This clonotype was observed a handful of times. The rearrangement joins TRBV12-3 or TRBV12-4 to TRBJ1-1; TRBD1 agrees at 10 bases. With 2 bases clipped from V and 6 bases from J, the junction kept 6 bases outside the gene matches. There are 15 residues in the CDR3. CDR3 nucleotide sequence: TGTGCCAGCAGTTTAAGGGACAGGGGTATAGCTGAAGCTTTCTTT. Protein product: CASSLRDRGIAEAFF.

The rearrangement uses TRBV20-1 and TRBJ1-5; weak D call: TRBD1 (6 bases). Germline V lookup: CDR1 DFQATT, CDR2 SNEGSKA (reference sequence). V lost 4 bases to trimming and J lost 0 bases, with 7 bases between them. This CDR3 comprises 13 residues. CDR3 sequence reads: CSATGDSNQPQHF. CDR3 nucleotides: TGCAGTGCTACAGGGGATAGCAATCAGCCCCAGCATTTT.

This clonotype was found many times. The chain employs TRBV5-1 and TRBJ2-3; D is perhaps TRBD2 (6 bases). Germline V CDR1 and CDR2: SGHRS, YFSETQ. The V end was cut by 5 bases, the J end by 1 base, with 8 bases between. The CDR3 has 13 amino acids. DNA of the CDR3: TGCGCCAGCAGATCGGGGGGCACAGATACGCAGTATTTT. The encoded protein is CASRSGGTDTQYF.

This chain links TRBV9 with TRBJ2-1; 9 positions match TRBD2. Germline CDR1 is SGDLS and CDR2 is YYNGEE. Trimming took 4 bases from V and 7 from J; bases not matched to a gene: 9. The CDR3 sequence is 15 residues long. CDR3 protein: CASSTIAGVWNEQFF. Here the CDR3 DNA reads TGTGCCAGCAGCACCATAGCGGGGGTGTGGAATGAGCAGTTCTTC.

This clonotype occurred a few times. The gene calls are TRBV6-2 or TRBV6-3 and TRBJ2-3; no definite D call. CDR3 length: 18 residues. Per the germline V gene, CDR1 is MNHEY and CDR2 is SVGEGT. V gave up 5 bases and J gave up 2 bases, with 23 bases separating them. CDR3 protein: CASSPIPPGVGDTDTQYF. The CDR3 bases are TGTGCCAGCAGTCCTATTCCCCCCGGCGTAGGCGACACAGATACGCAGTATTTT.

The V and J genes are TRBV11-2 and TRBJ2-5; 7 bases agree with TRBD1. Trimming removed 2 bases from V and 1 base from J; junction bases left unmatched: 4. The CDR3 is 15 amino acids. The germline V gene has CDR1 SGHAT and CDR2 FQNNGV. CDR3 nucleotides: TGTGCCAGCAGCTTAAATGCAGGGGGCCAAGAGACCCAGTACTTC. Translation gives CASSLNAGGQETQYF.

This chain joins TRBV14 and TRBJ1-6, with D unresolved. Trimming pared 3 bases from V and 10 bases from J, leaving 13 bases between. Germline V gives CDR1 SGHDN, CDR2 FVKESK. The CDR3 sequence is 14 residues long. The CDR3 bases are TGTGCCAGCAGCCACAGGACTATCACATCACCCCTCCACTTT. Its translation is CASSHRTITSPLHF.

This rearrangement joins TRBV7-8 to TRBJ2-5, with no clear D. The CDR3 contains 12 residues. Germline CDR1 reads SGHVS; CDR2 reads FQNEAQ. Trimming stripped 1 base from V and 4 bases from J, with 4 bases between. CDR3 residues: CASSLVTETQYF. The CDR3 DNA follows: TGTGCCAGCAGCTTAGTGACAGAGACCCAGTACTTC.

The chain uses TRBV12-3 or TRBV12-4 and TRBJ2-5, with D perhaps matching TRBD1 (5 bases). The CDR3 totals 14 residues. V gave up 6 bases and J gave up 5 bases, with 16 bases separating them. DNA for the CDR3: TGTGCCAGCAGCACCCAGGGATTTGGGGAGACCCAGTACTTC. This encodes CASSTQGFGETQYF.